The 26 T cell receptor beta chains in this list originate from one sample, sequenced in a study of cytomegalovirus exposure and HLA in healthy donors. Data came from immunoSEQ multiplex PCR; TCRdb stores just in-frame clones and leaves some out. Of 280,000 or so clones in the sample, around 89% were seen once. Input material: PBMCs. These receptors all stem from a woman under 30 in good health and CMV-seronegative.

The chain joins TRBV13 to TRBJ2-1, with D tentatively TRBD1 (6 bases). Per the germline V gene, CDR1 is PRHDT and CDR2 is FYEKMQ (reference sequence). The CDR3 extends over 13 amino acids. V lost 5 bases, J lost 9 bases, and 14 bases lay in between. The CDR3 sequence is CASSQPRGGEQFF. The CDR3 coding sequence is TGTGCCAGCAGCCAACCTAGAGGGGGTGAGCAGTTCTTC.

For the CDR3, the DNA is TGTGCCAGCAGTCTGACTAGCGGGATAACGTACGAGCAGTACTTC. Translated, it gives CASSLTSGITYEQYF. The chain uses TRBV28 and TRBJ2-7; 11 bases map to TRBD2. Germline CDR1 MDHEN, CDR2 SYDVKM. The V gene end was trimmed by 5 bases and the J gene end by 4 bases; junction bases not matched to a gene: 7. CDR3 length equals 15 residues.

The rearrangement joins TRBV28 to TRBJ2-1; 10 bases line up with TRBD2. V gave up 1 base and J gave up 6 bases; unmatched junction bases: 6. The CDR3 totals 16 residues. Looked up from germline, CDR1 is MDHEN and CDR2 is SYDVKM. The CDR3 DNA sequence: TGTGCCAGCAGTTTATCAAGCGGGACTAGCGTCAATGAGCAGTTCTTC. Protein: CASSLSSGTSVNEQFF.

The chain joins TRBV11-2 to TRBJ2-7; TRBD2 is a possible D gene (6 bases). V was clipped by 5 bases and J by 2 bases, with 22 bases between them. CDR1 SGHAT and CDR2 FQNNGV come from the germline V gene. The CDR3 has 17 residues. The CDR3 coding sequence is TGTGCCAGCAGCCACCCGGAGTGGGGGGTTCGGACCTACGAGCAGTACTTC. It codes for CASSHPEWGVRTYEQYF. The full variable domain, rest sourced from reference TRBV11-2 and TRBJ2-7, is EAGVAQSPRYKIIEKRQSVAFWCNPISGHATLYWYQQILGQGPKLLIQFQNNGVVDDSQLPKDRFSAERLKGVDSTLKIQPAKLEDSAVYLCASSHPEWGVRTYEQYFGPGTRLTVT.

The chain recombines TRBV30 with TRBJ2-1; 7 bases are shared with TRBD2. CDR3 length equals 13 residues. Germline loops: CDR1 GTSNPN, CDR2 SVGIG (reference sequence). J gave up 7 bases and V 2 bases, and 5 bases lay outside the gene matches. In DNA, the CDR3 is TGTGCCTGGAGTTTCGGGGGGAAGAATGAGCAGTTCTTC. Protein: CAWSFGGKNEQFF.

CDR3 nucleotides: TGTGCCAGCAGTCAAGAAGAGACAGGGAAATATGAAAAACTGTTTTTT. Amino acid sequence: CASSQEETGKYEKLFF. J is TRBJ1-4 and V is TRBV28, with 7 bases that match TRBD1. The CDR3 runs to 16 residues. Trimming took 5 bases from V and 6 from J; bases not matched to a gene: 12. CDR1 and CDR2 from the germline V gene are MDHEN and SYDVKM. The full variable domain, rest sourced from reference TRBV28 and TRBJ1-4, is DVKVTQSSRYLVKRTGEKVFLECVQDMDHENMFWYRQDPGLGLRLIYFSYDVKMKEKGDIPEGYSVSREKKERFSLILESASTNQTSMYLCASSQEETGKYEKLFFGSGTQLSVL.

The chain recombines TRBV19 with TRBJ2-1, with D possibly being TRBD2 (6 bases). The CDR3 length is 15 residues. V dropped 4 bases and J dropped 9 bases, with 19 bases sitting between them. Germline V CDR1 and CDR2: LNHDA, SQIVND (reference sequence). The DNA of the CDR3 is TGTGCCAGTAGTACGGGACTCCCTGGGGTTGGTGAGCAGTTCTTC. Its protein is CASSTGLPGVGEQFF.

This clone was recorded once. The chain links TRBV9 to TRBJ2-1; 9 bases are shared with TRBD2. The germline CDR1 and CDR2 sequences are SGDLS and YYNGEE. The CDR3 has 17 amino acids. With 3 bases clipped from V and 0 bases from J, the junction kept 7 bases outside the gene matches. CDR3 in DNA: TGTGCCAGCAGCGGGGGGACTAGCCGGAGCTCCTACAATGAGCAGTTCTTC. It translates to CASSGGTSRSSYNEQFF.

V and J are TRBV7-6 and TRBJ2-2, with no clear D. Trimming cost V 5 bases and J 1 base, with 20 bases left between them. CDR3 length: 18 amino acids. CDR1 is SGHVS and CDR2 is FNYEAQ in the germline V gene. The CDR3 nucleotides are TGTGCCAGCAGCCTCCCGAGAGCGTCCCGCAAGAACACCGGGGAGCTGTTTTTT. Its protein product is CASSLPRASRKNTGELFF.

CDR3 bases: TGTGCCAGCAGCGTCGCGCCTGGAGCCTACGAGCAGTACTTC. Translated, it gives CASSVAPGAYEQYF. The chain links TRBV9 to TRBJ2-7; no definite D call. Trimming removed 2 bases at V and 2 bases at J, with 11 bases between. Per germline, CDR1 SGDLS and CDR2 YYNGEE. This CDR3 region has 14 residues.

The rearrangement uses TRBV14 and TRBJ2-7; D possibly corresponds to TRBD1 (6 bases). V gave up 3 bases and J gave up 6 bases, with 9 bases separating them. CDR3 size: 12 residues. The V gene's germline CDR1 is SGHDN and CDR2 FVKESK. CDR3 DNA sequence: TGTGCCAGCAGCCATACAGGGTTCGAGCAGTACTTC. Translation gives CASSHTGFEQYF. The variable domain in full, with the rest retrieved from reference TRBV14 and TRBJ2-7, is EAGVTQFPSHSVIEKGQTVTLRCDPISGHDNLYWYRRVMGKEIKFLLHFVKESKQDESGMPNNRFLAERTGGTYSTLKVQPAELEDSGVYFCASSHTGFEQYFGPGTRLTVT.

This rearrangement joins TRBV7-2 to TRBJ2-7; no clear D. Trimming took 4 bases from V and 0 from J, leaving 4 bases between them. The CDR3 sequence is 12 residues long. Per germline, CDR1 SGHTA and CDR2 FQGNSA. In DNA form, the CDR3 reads TGTGCCAGCAGCTCCCTCTCCTACGAGCAGTACTTC. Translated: CASSSLSYEQYF.

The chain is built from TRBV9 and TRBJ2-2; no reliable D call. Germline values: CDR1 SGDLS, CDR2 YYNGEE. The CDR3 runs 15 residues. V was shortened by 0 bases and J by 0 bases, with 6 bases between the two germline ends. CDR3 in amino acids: CASSVAKTNTGELFF. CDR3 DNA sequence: TGTGCCAGCAGCGTAGCTAAAACGAACACCGGGGAGCTGTTTTTT. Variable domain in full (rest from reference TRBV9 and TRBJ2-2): DSGVTQTPKHLITATGQRVTLRCSPRSGDLSVYWYQQSLDQGLQFLIQYYNGEERAKGNILERFSAQQFPDLHSELNLSSLELGDSALYFCASSVAKTNTGELFFGEGSRLTVL.

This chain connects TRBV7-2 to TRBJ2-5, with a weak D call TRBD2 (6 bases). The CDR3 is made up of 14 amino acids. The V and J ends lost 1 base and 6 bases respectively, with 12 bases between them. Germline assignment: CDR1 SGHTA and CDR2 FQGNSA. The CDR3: CASSLVRETKTQYF. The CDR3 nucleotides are TGTGCCAGCAGCTTAGTCCGGGAGACAAAGACCCAGTACTTC.

CDR3 bases: TGTGCCAGCAGCTTAGCGGGCCTGGGGCAAACCGGGGAGCTGTTTTTT. Translating gives CASSLAGLGQTGELFF. The chain combines TRBV7-2 with TRBJ2-2; possible D gene TRBD1, 5 bases. Germline V lookup: CDR1 SGHTA, CDR2 FQGNSA. The V gene lost 0 bases and the J gene lost 5 bases, with 13 bases spanning the gap. The CDR3 contains 16 residues.

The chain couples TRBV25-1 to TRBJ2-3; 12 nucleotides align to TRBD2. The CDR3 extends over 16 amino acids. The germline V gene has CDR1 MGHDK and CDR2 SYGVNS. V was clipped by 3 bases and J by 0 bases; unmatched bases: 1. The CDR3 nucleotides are TGTGCCAGCAGTGAGGGGACTAGCGGGAGCACAGATACGCAGTATTTT. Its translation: CASSEGTSGSTDTQYF.

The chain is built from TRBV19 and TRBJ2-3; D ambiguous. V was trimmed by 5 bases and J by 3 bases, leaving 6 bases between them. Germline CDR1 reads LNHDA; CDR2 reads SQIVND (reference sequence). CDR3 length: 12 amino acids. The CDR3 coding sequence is TGTGCCAGTAGTTTCCCGACAGATACGCAGTATTTT. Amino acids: CASSFPTDTQYF.

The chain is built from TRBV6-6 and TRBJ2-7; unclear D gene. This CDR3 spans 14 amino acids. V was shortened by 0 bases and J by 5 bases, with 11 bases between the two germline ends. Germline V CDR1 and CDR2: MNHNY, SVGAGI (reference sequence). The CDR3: CASSYSYARDEQYF. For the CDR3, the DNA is TGTGCCAGCAGTTACTCTTATGCCCGGGACGAGCAGTACTTC.

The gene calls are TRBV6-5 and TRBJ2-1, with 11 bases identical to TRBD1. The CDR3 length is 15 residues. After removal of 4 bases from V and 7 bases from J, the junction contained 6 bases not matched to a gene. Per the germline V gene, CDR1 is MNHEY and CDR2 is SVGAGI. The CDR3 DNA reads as TGTGCCAGCAGTTCCGGGACAGGGGGATCGAATGAGCAGTTCTTC. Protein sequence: CASSSGTGGSNEQFF.

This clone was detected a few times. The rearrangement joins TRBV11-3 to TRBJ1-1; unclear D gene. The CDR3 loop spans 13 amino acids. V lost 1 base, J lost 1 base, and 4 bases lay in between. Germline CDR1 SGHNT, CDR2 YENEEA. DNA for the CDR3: TGTGCCAGCAGCTTAGGGCCGAACACTGAAGCTTTCTTT. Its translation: CASSLGPNTEAFF.

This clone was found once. The CDR3 DNA follows: TGTGCCAGCAGTGATTTGTTTCGTCAGGGGGGCGGCACCTACGAGCAGTACTTC. It translates to CASSDLFRQGGGTYEQYF. J is TRBJ2-7 and V is TRBV6-1; possibly TRBD1 for D (7 bases). V was shortened by 3 bases and J by 2 bases, with 23 bases between the two germline ends. The CDR3 is 18 amino acids. CDR1 and CDR2 (germline): MNHNS, SASEGT.

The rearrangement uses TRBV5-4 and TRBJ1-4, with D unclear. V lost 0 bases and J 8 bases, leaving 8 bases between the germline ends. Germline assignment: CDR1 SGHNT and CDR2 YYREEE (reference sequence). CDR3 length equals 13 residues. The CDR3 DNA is TGTGCCAGCAGCTTGGTGGCGGAAGAAAAACTGTTTTTT. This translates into CASSLVAEEKLFF.

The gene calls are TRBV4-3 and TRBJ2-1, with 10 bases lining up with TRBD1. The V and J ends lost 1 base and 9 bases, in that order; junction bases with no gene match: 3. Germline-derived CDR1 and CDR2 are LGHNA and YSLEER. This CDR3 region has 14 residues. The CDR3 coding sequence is TGCGCCAGCAGCCAAGGGACAGGGGGTGGTGAGCAGTTCTTC. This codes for CASSQGTGGGEQFF.

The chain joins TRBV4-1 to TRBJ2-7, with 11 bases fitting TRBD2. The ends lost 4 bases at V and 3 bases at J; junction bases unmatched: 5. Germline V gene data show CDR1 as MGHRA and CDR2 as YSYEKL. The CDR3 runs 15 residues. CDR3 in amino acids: CASSLLTSGDYEQYF. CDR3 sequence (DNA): TGCGCCAGCAGCCTACTGACTAGCGGGGACTACGAGCAGTACTTC.

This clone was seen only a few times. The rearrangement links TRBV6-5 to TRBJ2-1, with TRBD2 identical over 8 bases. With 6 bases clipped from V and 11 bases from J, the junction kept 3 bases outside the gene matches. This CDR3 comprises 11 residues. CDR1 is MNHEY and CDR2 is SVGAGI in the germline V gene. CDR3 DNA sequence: TGTGCCAGCAGAGTTAGCGGGAAGCAGTTCTTC. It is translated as CASRVSGKQFF.

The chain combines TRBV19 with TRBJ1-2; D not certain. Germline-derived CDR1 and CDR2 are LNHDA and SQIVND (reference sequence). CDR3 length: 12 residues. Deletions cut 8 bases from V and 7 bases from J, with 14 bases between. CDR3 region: CASPLQDSGYTF. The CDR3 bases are TGTGCCAGTCCCCTCCAGGATTCTGGCTACACCTTC.